One and the same sample provided the 23 T cell receptor beta chains below, sequenced in a study of CD8 T cells in Susac syndrome. With random hexamers, reverse transcription was performed on roughly 0.45 to 1 ug of RNA. TCRdb re-analysed the immunoSEQ multiplex PCR reads in MiXCR, keeping a single row per CDR3 protein. The table has about 100,000 distinct CDR3 sequences, 95% seen once. Sequenced input: CD8+ T cells from PBMCs. The receptors shown here come from a human donor with Susac syndrome.

The gene calls are TRBV29-1 and TRBJ1-1; D is possibly TRBD1 (5 bases). V lost 4 bases to trimming and J lost 5 bases, with 14 bases between them. Germline CDR1 and CDR2: SQVTM and ANQGSEA. The CDR3 length is 13 residues. The CDR3 here is CSVAGGLVTEAFF. DNA of the CDR3: TGCAGCGTTGCGGGGGGGTTGGTTACTGAAGCTTTCTTT.

The genes are TRBV2 and TRBJ1-6; D is unresolved. This CDR3 contains 13 residues. Germline V gene data show CDR1 as SNHLY and CDR2 as FYNNEI. Deletions cut 10 bases from V and 10 bases from J, with 17 bases between. Here the CDR3 DNA reads TGTGCCACCTCGGACGGATTCGGGTCACCCCTCCACTTT. It codes for CATSDGFGSPLHF.

The rearrangement uses TRBV6-5 and TRBJ1-1; unclear D gene. CDR3 length: 15 residues. The V and J ends lost 0 bases and 1 base respectively, with 9 bases between them. Looked up from germline, CDR1 is MNHEY and CDR2 is SVGAGI. CDR3 residues: CASSYSVGANTEAFF. DNA for the CDR3: TGTGCCAGCAGTTACTCAGTAGGTGCGAACACTGAAGCTTTCTTT.

The J gene is TRBJ1-1, the V gene TRBV29-1; D ambiguous. The V gene lost 5 bases and the J gene lost 1 base, with 11 bases spanning the gap. Germline loops: CDR1 SQVTM, CDR2 ANQGSEA. This CDR3 region has 13 residues. Here the CDR3 reads CSVWESQNTEAFF. The CDR3 coding sequence is TGCAGCGTTTGGGAGAGCCAGAACACTGAAGCTTTCTTT.

J is TRBJ2-4 and V is TRBV28; weak D call: TRBD1 (6 bases). Germline CDR1 reads MDHEN; CDR2 reads SYDVKM. V gave up 7 bases and J gave up 1 base, with 17 bases separating them. CDR3 size: 16 residues. CDR3 amino acids: CASISQGVGAKNIQYF. In nucleotides, the CDR3 is TGTGCCAGCATATCACAGGGCGTTGGTGCCAAAAACATTCAGTACTTC.

The CDR3 sequence is CASSDSGDDTEAFF. CDR3 nucleotides: TGTGCCAGCAGCGATTCGGGGGACGACACTGAAGCTTTCTTT. The chain couples TRBV9 to TRBJ1-1; a possible D gene is TRBD1 (5 bases). From germline, CDR1 is SGDLS and CDR2 YYNGEE. CDR3 length: 14 residues. V lost 3 bases to trimming and J lost 3 bases, with 12 bases between them.

The V gene is TRBV19, the J gene TRBJ1-4; D is undetermined. CDR3 size: 13 residues. Trimming cost V 5 bases and J 11 bases, with 15 bases left between them. CDR1 and CDR2 from the germline V gene are LNHDA and SQIVND (reference sequence). DNA of the CDR3: TGTGCCAGTAGTTTTTCCGTCGGGCCCAAACTGTTTTTT. Its protein is CASSFSVGPKLFF.

In its sample, this clonotype was seen once. CDR3 sequence: CSAMGLAGGSSYEQYF. The CDR3 region has the DNA TGCAGTGCTATGGGGCTAGCGGGAGGGAGCTCCTACGAGCAGTACTTC. The rearrangement joins TRBV20-1 to TRBJ2-7, with 12 bases fitting TRBD2. Germline CDR1 is DFQATT and CDR2 is SNEGSKA (reference sequence). After removal of 4 bases from V and 0 bases from J, the junction contained 7 bases not matched to a gene. The CDR3 is 16 amino acids.

The chain recombines TRBV29-1 with TRBJ1-1; a weak D match, TRBD1 (5 bases). CDR1 is SQVTM, CDR2 ANQGSEA, per germline. Trimming cost V 3 bases and J 2 bases, with 13 bases left between them. The CDR3 loop spans 14 amino acids. CDR3 sequence (DNA): TGCAGCGTTGACAGACAGTCCCTTAACACTGAAGCTTTCTTT. This gives the protein CSVDRQSLNTEAFF.

This chain's CDR3 is CASSYDVGPETQYF. The CDR3 nucleotides are TGTGCCAGCAGTTACGACGTGGGACCAGAGACCCAGTACTTC. The chain employs TRBV2 and TRBJ2-5; either TRBD1 or TRBD2 may supply D (5 bases each). V was trimmed by 5 bases and J by 4 bases, leaving 14 bases between them. This CDR3 is 14 amino acids long. The germline gives CDR1 SNHLY, CDR2 FYNNEI.

The rearrangement links TRBV12-3 or TRBV12-4 to TRBJ2-5, with 8 nucleotides matching TRBD2. V was pared by 6 bases and J by 7 bases, with 10 bases of the junction left unmatched. The CDR3 has 14 amino acids. CDR3 nucleotides: TGTGCCAGCAGGCCGACTAGCGTAGAGGGGACCCAGTACTTC. Residues: CASRPTSVEGTQYF.

The CDR3 bases are TGCGCCAGCAGCCAACCCCGGGACCGGGTCTACGAGCAGTACTTC. It yields the protein CASSQPRDRVYEQYF. The chain has TRBV4-1 and TRBJ2-7; perhaps D is TRBD1 or TRBD2 (5 bases each). The length of the CDR3 is 15 residues. The V end lost 2 bases, the J end lost 3 bases, and 14 bases lay between the germline ends. Germline V CDR1 and CDR2: MGHRA, YSYEKL.

The V call is TRBV29-1, the J call TRBJ2-3; D unclear. The germline V gene has CDR1 SQVTM and CDR2 ANQGSEA. V lost 4 bases, J lost 6 bases, and 14 bases lay in between. CDR3 length: 13 residues. CDR3 bases: TGCAGCGTTGGCGCCCCACTCCTCGATACGCAGTATTTT. Translated, it gives CSVGAPLLDTQYF.

V is TRBV5-1 and J is TRBJ2-1; tentatively, D is TRBD2 (5 bases). The germline V gene encodes CDR1 SGHRS and CDR2 YFSETQ. The V end was cut by 0 bases, the J end by 0 bases, with 7 bases between. CDR3 size: 15 residues. Here the CDR3 reads CASSLAGISYNEQFF. In DNA, the CDR3 is TGCGCCAGCAGCTTGGCCGGGATCTCCTACAATGAGCAGTTCTTC.

V usage is TRBV12-3 or TRBV12-4 and J usage is TRBJ1-5, with 7 bases that match TRBD1. The CDR3 length is 15 residues. V shed 6 bases, J shed 0 bases, and the junction held 5 bases outside the gene matches. The CDR3 spells CASSQQGISNQPQHF. The CDR3 DNA follows: TGTGCCAGCAGCCAACAGGGGATTAGCAATCAGCCCCAGCATTTT.

This rearrangement joins TRBV2 to TRBJ2-2, with 9 nucleotides matching TRBD2. Germline V gene data show CDR1 as SNHLY and CDR2 as FYNNEI. The CDR3 length is 15 residues. Trimming cost V 6 bases and J 0 bases; bases outside gene matches: 2. CDR3 in DNA: TGTGCCAGCAGGACTAGCGGCTCGAACACCGGGGAGCTGTTTTTT. Residues: CASRTSGSNTGELFF.

The rearrangement joins TRBV29-1 to TRBJ2-3; 9 positions agree with TRBD2. CDR1 SQVTM and CDR2 ANQGSEA come from the germline V gene. The length of the CDR3 is 14 residues. The ends lost 6 bases at V and 1 base at J; junction bases unmatched: 5. Here the CDR3 DNA reads TGCAGCGTGAGGGTAGCGGGGGGCACAGATACGCAGTATTTT. It codes for CSVRVAGGTDTQYF.

In DNA, the CDR3 is TGCAGCGTCGGCGGAGGGAGTGGCACTGAAGCTTTCTTT. Translation: CSVGGGSGTEAFF. The chain is built from TRBV29-1 and TRBJ1-1; D ambiguous. The CDR3 length is 13 residues. Germline assignment: CDR1 SQVTM and CDR2 ANQGSEA. Trimming removed 6 bases from V and 4 bases from J, with 15 bases in between. The whole variable domain, remainder taken from reference TRBV29-1 and TRBJ1-1, is SAVISQKPSRDICQRGTSLTIQCQVDSQVTMMFWYRQQPGQSLTLIATANQGSEATYESGFVIDKFPISRPNLTFSTLTVSNMSPEDSSIYLCSVGGGSGTEAFFGQGTRLTVV.

V and J are TRBV10-3 and TRBJ2-7; no reliable D call. Germline V lookup: CDR1 ENHRY, CDR2 SYGVKD. V was cut by 6 bases and J by 2 bases, with 14 bases left in between. The length of the CDR3 is 14 residues. For the CDR3, the DNA is TGTGCCATCAGGGCCAGGTCAAGTACCTACGAGCAGTACTTC. Encoded protein: CAIRARSSTYEQYF.

The V gene is TRBV12-3 or TRBV12-4, the J gene TRBJ1-5; D perhaps matches TRBD1 (5 bases). V lost 3 bases and J 5 bases, leaving 8 bases between the germline ends. This CDR3 has 13 amino acids. As DNA, the CDR3 is TGTGCCAGCAGTTTGGGGCCCCATCAGCCCCAGCATTTT. Translating it yields CASSLGPHQPQHF.

A note on this clonotype: A read error may produce the germline difference seen at one junction end. The rearrangement uses TRBV11-2 and TRBJ2-1; D ambiguous. CDR3 length: 11 residues. Per germline, CDR1 SGHAT and CDR2 FQNNGV. CDR3 DNA: TGTGCCAGCAGCTCCGGACCGGCGCCTCGGTTC. It codes for CASSSGPAPRF.

The chain couples TRBV20-1 to TRBJ2-7, with TRBD2 matching 7 bases. V gave up 3 bases and J gave up 4 bases; unmatched junction bases: 9. Germline CDR1 DFQATT, CDR2 SNEGSKA (reference sequence). The CDR3 has 14 residues. The CDR3: CSARWREPPYEQYF. The DNA for the CDR3 is TGCAGTGCTAGGTGGCGGGAGCCGCCGTACGAGCAGTACTTC.

The rearrangement joins TRBV14 to TRBJ2-7; D unclear. Germline CDR1 and CDR2: SGHDN and FVKESK. Trimming pared 3 bases from V and 2 bases from J, leaving 14 bases between. This CDR3 is built from 15 residues. The CDR3 DNA follows: TGTGCCAGCAGCCAGACTCTTCCAAACCCCTACGAGCAGTACTTC. Its translation: CASSQTLPNPYEQYF. Supplemented by reference TRBV14 and TRBJ2-7, the full variable domain reads EAGVTQFPSHSVIEKGQTVTLRCDPISGHDNLYWYRRVMGKEIKFLLHFVKESKQDESGMPNNRFLAERTGGTYSTLKVQPAELEDSGVYFCASSQTLPNPYEQYFGPGTRLTVT.